A selection of T cell receptor beta chains follows, all from one sample in a study of T cell repertoires in cytomegalovirus infection. These receptors' targets are unknown. TCRdb re-called the reads through MiXCR, storing one row per CDR3 protein. The sample contains fewer than 900,000 distinct CDR3 sequences, about 27% of which appear only once. Here the sequenced sample was cultured CD8+ T cells from PBMCs, taken from culture after CMV antigen stimulation. These receptors were taken from a human donor in good health (CMV status not recorded). Some clones in this sample may be carry-over from other donors' samples. The CDR3 runs from the conserved cysteine through the conserved F or W. A D gene is named only where the DNA matches it firmly. Size values are once, few and many counts, or a class for expanded clones, and some rows have none.

cdr3_nt,cdr3_aa,v_call,clone_size,d_call,j_call
TGCAGTGCTAGACCCTTTGTAGGGGATTATGAAAAACTGTTTTTT,CSARPFVGDYEKLFF,TRBV20-1,few,.,TRBJ1-4
TGTGCCAGCAGTTACTCGAGGGGAATGAACACTGAAGCTTTCTTT,CASSYSRGMNTEAFF,TRBV6-2/TRBV6-3,many,.,TRBJ1-1
TGCAGTGCTAGAGATCTGAAGGCAGTTTACACCATATATTTT,CSARDLKAVYTIYF,TRBV20-1,.,.,TRBJ1-3
TGTGCCAGCAGCTTAAGTCAGGACACAACGAACACCGGGGAGCTGTTTTTT,CASSLSQDTTNTGELFF,TRBV7-2,many,.,TRBJ2-2
TGTGCCAGCAGCCTGCCCGGGGAAAGGGGTGATGAGCAGTTCTTC,CASSLPGERGDEQFF,TRBV7-4,.,.,TRBJ2-1
TGTGCCAGCAGTTCATCGAGGGGACAGGGCTATGAGCAGTTCTTC,CASSSSRGQGYEQFF,TRBV27,.,TRBD1,TRBJ2-1
TGTGCCACCAGGTTCGGACGTATCCTTTGGGCAGAAGAGACCCAGTACTTC,CATRFGRILWAEETQYF,TRBV25-1,few,.,TRBJ2-5
TGTGCCAGCAGTCCGACGCTAGCGGCGCACACTAGCACAGATACGCAGTATTTT,CASSPTLAAHTSTDTQYF,TRBV6-2/TRBV6-3,.,TRBD2,TRBJ2-3
TGTGCCAGCAGTGAATCTCTGGGGGAGAATTCACCCCTCCACTTT,CASSESLGENSPLHF,TRBV25-1,.,.,TRBJ1-6
TGTGCCAGCAGTTTAGGGTACAGGGTCCCAGAGACCCAGTACTTC,CASSLGYRVPETQYF,TRBV28,few,.,TRBJ2-5
TGCAGCGTTGAGGGTAACAAGAGGAGTTCCTACGAGCAGTACTTC,CSVEGNKRSSYEQYF,TRBV29-1,.,.,TRBJ2-7
TGTGCCAGCAGCTTTCCACAGGAGGGGTCACCCCTCCACTTT,CASSFPQEGSPLHF,TRBV7-8,many,.,TRBJ1-6
TGTGCCAGCAGTTTTGGGGGGGCAAATAGCTATGGCTACACCTTC,CASSFGGANSYGYTF,TRBV27,.,.,TRBJ1-2
TGTGCCAGCAGCTCCGCGGACAGGGTCCAAGAGACCCAGTACTTC,CASSSADRVQETQYF,TRBV7-9,.,TRBD1,TRBJ2-5
TGTGCCAGCCGGAGCGGGGGAGGCACAGATACGCAGTATTTT,CASRSGGGTDTQYF,TRBV27,few,TRBD2,TRBJ2-3
TGTGCCAGCGTGAAGGGACAGGATTCCTATGGCTACACCTTC,CASVKGQDSYGYTF,TRBV2,.,TRBD1,TRBJ1-2
TGTGCCAGCAATACAGTCGGGGCCGGGGAGCTGTTTTTT,CASNTVGAGELFF,TRBV6-2/TRBV6-3,few,.,TRBJ2-2
TGTGCCAGCAGCCCGATAACCGGGACTAGCGGCCGGAGCACAGATACGCAGTATTTT,CASSPITGTSGRSTDTQYF,TRBV7-6,many,TRBD2,TRBJ2-3
TGTGCCAGCAGTTTAGGCTGGGGTGGGACTGAAGCTTTCTTT,CASSLGWGGTEAFF,TRBV27,.,.,TRBJ1-1
TGTGCCAGCACCTTGGGAGGGTCGGCTGAAGCTTTCTTT,CASTLGGSAEAFF,TRBV5-5,few,.,TRBJ1-1
TGTGCCAGCAGTTTCAGGAGCAACGTCAATGAGCAGTTCTTC,CASSFRSNVNEQFF,TRBV28,.,.,TRBJ2-1
TGTGCCAGCAGCCAAGGAGAGGGGGTCACTGAAGCTTTCTTT,CASSQGEGVTEAFF,TRBV3-1,.,.,TRBJ1-1
TGTGCCAGCAGCTTAGCGCGGCAGGGAGGCACAGATACGCAGTATTTT,CASSLARQGGTDTQYF,TRBV7-6,many,.,TRBJ2-3
TGTGCCAGCAGTTTTTCCGGGCCCCGGAACGACAATGAGCAGTTCTTC,CASSFSGPRNDNEQFF,TRBV6-5,few,.,TRBJ2-1
TGTGCCAGCAGCTTAGGTCAGGGCCAAGTTGAAGCTTTCTTT,CASSLGQGQVEAFF,TRBV13,few,.,TRBJ1-1
TGCGCCAGCAGCCCTCCGGGACAGGGCTACTACGAGCAGTACTTC,CASSPPGQGYYEQYF,TRBV5-1,few,TRBD1,TRBJ2-7
TGTGCCAGCAGTCTCCTGGGACTAGCGGGGAACAATGAGCAGTTCTTC,CASSLLGLAGNNEQFF,TRBV6-2/TRBV6-3,.,TRBD2,TRBJ2-1
TGTGCCACCAGCAGATTCACAGATACGCAGTATTTT,CATSRFTDTQYF,TRBV15,.,.,TRBJ2-3
TGCGCCAGCAGACCAGAGGTGCAGGTCACACATACGCAGTATTTT,CASRPEVQVTHTQYF,TRBV4-1,.,.,TRBJ2-3
TGTGCCAGCAGTGAAGCCAGGGTCTATGGCTACACCTTC,CASSEARVYGYTF,TRBV6-1,few,.,TRBJ1-2
TGCGCCAGCAGTGACCTAGGGGGATCCGGGGAGCTGTTTTTT,CASSDLGGSGELFF,TRBV10-2,few,.,TRBJ2-2
TGTGCCAGCAGGGAATTCTCCTACAATGAGCAGTTCTTC,CASREFSYNEQFF,TRBV6-1,.,.,TRBJ2-1
TGTGCCAGCAGCCACGACTATGGCTACACCTTC,CASSHDYGYTF,TRBV7-6,few,.,TRBJ1-2